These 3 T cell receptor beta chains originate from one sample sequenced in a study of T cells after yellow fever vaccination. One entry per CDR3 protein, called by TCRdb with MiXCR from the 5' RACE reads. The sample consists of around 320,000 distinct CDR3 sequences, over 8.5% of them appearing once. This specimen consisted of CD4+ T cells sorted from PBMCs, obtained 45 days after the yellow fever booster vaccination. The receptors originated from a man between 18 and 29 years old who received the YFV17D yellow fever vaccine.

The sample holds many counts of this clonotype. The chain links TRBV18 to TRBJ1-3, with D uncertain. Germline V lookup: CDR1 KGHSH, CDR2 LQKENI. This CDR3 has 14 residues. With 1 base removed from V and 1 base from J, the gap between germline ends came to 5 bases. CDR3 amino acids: CASSPRDSGNTIYF. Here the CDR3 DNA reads TGTGCCAGCTCACCACGGGATTCTGGAAACACCATATATTTT.

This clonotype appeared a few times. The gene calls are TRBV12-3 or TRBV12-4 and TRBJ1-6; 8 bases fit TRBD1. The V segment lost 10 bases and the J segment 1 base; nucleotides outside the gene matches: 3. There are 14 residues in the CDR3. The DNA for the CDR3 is TGTGCCACCCAGGGGGCTTCCTATAATTCACCCCTCCACTTT. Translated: CATQGASYNSPLHF.

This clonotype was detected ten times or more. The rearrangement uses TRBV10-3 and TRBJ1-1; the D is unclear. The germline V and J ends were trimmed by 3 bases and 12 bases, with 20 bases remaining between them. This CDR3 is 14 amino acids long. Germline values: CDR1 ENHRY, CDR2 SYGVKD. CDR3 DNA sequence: TGTGCCATCAGTGATTCGTTCCTAAATAGGGCGACTTTCTTT. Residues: CAISDSFLNRATFF.